These 24 T cell receptor beta chains originate from one sample sequenced in a study of cytomegalovirus exposure and HLA in healthy donors. Assay used: immunoSEQ multiplex PCR; TCRdb lists only in-frame clones, some missing. This sample has a few hundred thousand clones; 86% occur once, and the top ten carry over 0.8%. Input material: PBMCs. The receptors were sampled from a woman aged 18-30 years in good health and CMV-seronegative.

J is TRBJ2-3 and V is TRBV29-1, with 8 bases that match TRBD2. Losses at the gene ends were 4 bases for V and 2 bases for J; bases not matched to a gene: 5. Germline CDR1 reads SQVTM; CDR2 reads ANQGSEA. CDR3 length: 14 amino acids. The CDR3 loop is CSVGLATDTDTQYF. CDR3 DNA sequence: TGCAGCGTTGGACTAGCGACCGACACAGATACGCAGTATTTT.

A note on this clone: Other nucleotide sequences from this sample produce the same CDR3. The V gene is TRBV5-1, the J gene TRBJ1-2; D is uncertain. Germline V lookup: CDR1 SGHRS, CDR2 YFSETQ. The CDR3 runs to 13 residues. The V gene lost 0 bases and the J gene lost 7 bases, with 10 bases spanning the gap. CDR3 in amino acids: CASSLAGESGYTF. In nucleotides, the CDR3 is TGCGCCAGCAGCTTGGCCGGGGAATCTGGCTACACCTTC. The full variable domain, rest sourced from reference TRBV5-1 and TRBJ1-2, is KAGVTQTPRYLIKTRGQQVTLSCSPISGHRSVSWYQQTPGQGLQFLFEYFSETQRNKGNFPGRFSGRQFSNSRSEMNVSTLELGDSALYLCASSLAGESGYTFGSGTRLTVV.

The CDR3 DNA is TGTGCCAGCAGCCGGACAGACCTCCTTCGGGAGACCCAGTACTTC. Protein product: CASSRTDLLRETQYF. V gene TRBV27 combines with J gene TRBJ2-5; D is perhaps TRBD1 (6 bases). The length of the CDR3 is 15 residues. The V end was cut by 6 bases, the J end by 5 bases, with 19 bases between. Germline lookup yields CDR1 MNHEY and CDR2 SMNVEV (reference sequence).

The V and J genes are TRBV29-1 and TRBJ2-1; TRBD1 aligns across 9 bases. The CDR3 covers 15 residues. Germline V CDR1 and CDR2: SQVTM, ANQGSEA. The CDR3 reads CSAFSRDREYNEQFF. Written as DNA, the CDR3 is TGCAGTGCATTTTCCCGGGACAGGGAATACAATGAGCAGTTCTTC.

The chain employs TRBV2 and TRBJ1-1; 7 bases fit TRBD1. Looked up from germline, CDR1 is SNHLY and CDR2 is FYNNEI. With 6 bases clipped from V and 0 bases from J, the junction kept 4 bases outside the gene matches. The CDR3 consists of 14 residues. The CDR3 sequence: CASRRGRVNTEAFF. CDR3 nucleotide sequence: TGTGCCAGCAGAAGGGGGCGCGTGAACACTGAAGCTTTCTTT.

V and J are TRBV5-6 and TRBJ2-7, with D tentatively TRBD2 (6 bases). Trimming left V 3 bases short and J 4 bases short, with 17 bases between. The CDR3 runs to 15 residues. Germline values: CDR1 SGHDT, CDR2 YYEEEE. In nucleotides, the CDR3 is TGTGCCAGCAGCTCCGAGCCGGGAGTCCTTTACGAGCAGTACTTC. Translated, it gives CASSSEPGVLYEQYF.

This rearrangement joins TRBV5-1 to TRBJ2-1; tentatively, D is TRBD2 (6 bases). Deletions cut 0 bases from V and 4 bases from J, with 14 bases between. The CDR3 is made up of 16 amino acids. Germline V gene data show CDR1 as SGHRS and CDR2 as YFSETQ. The chain's CDR3 is CASSLGSVGGYNEQFF. CDR3 DNA sequence: TGCGCCAGCAGCTTGGGGTCGGTCGGGGGATACAATGAGCAGTTCTTC. The whole variable domain, remainder taken from reference TRBV5-1 and TRBJ2-1, is KAGVTQTPRYLIKTRGQQVTLSCSPISGHRSVSWYQQTPGQGLQFLFEYFSETQRNKGNFPGRFSGRQFSNSRSEMNVSTLELGDSALYLCASSLGSVGGYNEQFFGPGTRLTVL.

The table lists this clone with a count of one. Just one base apart from a much larger clone, this may be a read error. This chain connects TRBV11-2 to TRBJ2-3; D unclear. V was shortened by 4 bases and J by 2 bases, with 4 bases between the two germline ends. Germline loops: CDR1 SGHAT, CDR2 FQNNGV. The CDR3 length is 12 residues. CDR3 residues: CASSSYTDTQYF. DNA of the CDR3: TGTGCCAGCAGCTCCTACACAGATACGCAGTATTTT.

This chain connects TRBV7-3 to TRBJ2-7, with D possibly TRBD1 on 5 matching bases. Germline values: CDR1 SGHTA, CDR2 FQGTGA. The CDR3 has 14 residues. V was clipped by 5 bases and J by 4 bases, with 15 bases between them. In nucleotides, the CDR3 is TGTGCCAGCAGCCCTCCAGGCAGGGATTACGAGCAGTACTTC. This encodes CASSPPGRDYEQYF. Supplemented by reference TRBV7-3 and TRBJ2-7, the full variable domain reads GAGVSQTPSNKVTEKGKYVELRCDPISGHTALYWYRQSLGQGPEFLIYFQGTGAADDSGLPNDRFFAVRPEGSVSTLKIQRTERGDSAVYLCASSPPGRDYEQYFGPGTRLTVT.

This chain uses TRBV18 with TRBJ2-2, with D uncertain. The germline CDR1 and CDR2 sequences are KGHSH and LQKENI. CDR3 length equals 14 residues. The V end was cut by 8 bases, the J end by 5 bases, with 15 bases between. Here the CDR3 DNA reads TGTGCCAGCGAGGATATAGAGAGGACCGGGGAGCTGTTTTTT. Amino acids: CASEDIERTGELFF.

The sample holds a few counts of this clone. The J gene is TRBJ2-7, the V gene TRBV4-2; 8 nucleotides match TRBD2. The CDR3 is 14 amino acids. Germline CDR1 and CDR2: LGHNA and YNFKEQ. With 4 bases clipped from V and 3 bases from J, the junction kept 5 bases outside the gene matches. For the CDR3, the DNA is TGTGCCAGCAGCCGGTTGCGGGAGGACTACGAGCAGTACTTC. This gives the protein CASSRLREDYEQYF.

The chain joins TRBV18 to TRBJ2-7; 8 bases agree with TRBD2. Per germline, CDR1 KGHSH and CDR2 LQKENI. This CDR3 has 12 amino acids. V dropped 2 bases and J dropped 7; count of bases not matched to a gene: 1. CDR3 in amino acids: CASSPSSGEQYF. CDR3 coding DNA: TGTGCCAGCTCACCATCTAGCGGGGAGCAGTACTTC. Supplemented by reference TRBV18 and TRBJ2-7, the full variable domain reads NAGVMQNPRHLVRRRGQEARLRCSPMKGHSHVYWYRQLPEEGLKFMVYLQKENIIDESGMPKERFSAEFPKEGPSILRIQQVVRGDSAAYFCASSPSSGEQYFGPGTRLTVT.

The CDR3 here is CASSLADRLNTEAFF. The CDR3 bases are TGTGCCAGCAGCTTGGCGGACAGACTGAACACTGAAGCTTTCTTT. The gene calls are TRBV5-4 and TRBJ1-1; D is possibly TRBD1 (6 bases). The V and J ends lost 0 bases and 0 bases respectively, with 9 bases between them. The CDR3 consists of 15 residues. CDR1 and CDR2 from the germline V gene are SGHNT and YYREEE (reference sequence).

This sequence joins TRBV2 and TRBJ1-1, with D tentatively TRBD1 (6 bases). Germline assignment: CDR1 SNHLY and CDR2 FYNNEI. The CDR3 runs 14 residues. The germline V and J ends were trimmed by 8 bases and 7 bases, with 20 bases remaining between them. The CDR3 here is CASRFGGGHDEAFF. The CDR3 nucleotides read TGTGCCAGCCGGTTCGGGGGGGGCCACGATGAAGCTTTCTTT.

V and J are TRBV9 and TRBJ2-2, with D possibly being TRBD2 (6 bases). The V gene's germline CDR1 is SGDLS and CDR2 YYNGEE. The CDR3 is made up of 15 amino acids. V dropped 3 bases and J dropped 6 bases, with 15 bases sitting between them. In DNA form, the CDR3 reads TGTGCCAGCAGCGAGTGGCCAGGGAGGCCCGGGGAGCTGTTTTTT. Protein sequence: CASSEWPGRPGELFF. Full variable domain (rest looked up from reference TRBV9 and TRBJ2-2): DSGVTQTPKHLITATGQRVTLRCSPRSGDLSVYWYQQSLDQGLQFLIQYYNGEERAKGNILERFSAQQFPDLHSELNLSSLELGDSALYFCASSEWPGRPGELFFGEGSRLTVL.

The chain joins TRBV7-3 to TRBJ2-3, with 7 bases lining up with TRBD2. The length of the CDR3 is 13 residues. Germline V gene data show CDR1 as SGHTA and CDR2 as FQGTGA. Trimming at V came to 4 bases and at J to 8 bases, leaving 6 bases not matched to a gene. CDR3 loop: CASSSSPGGTQYF. DNA of the CDR3: TGTGCCAGCAGCTCATCGCCGGGGGGTACGCAGTATTTT.

The rearrangement uses TRBV5-6 and TRBJ2-3, with a weak D call TRBD2 (6 bases). Germline values: CDR1 SGHDT, CDR2 YYEEEE. This CDR3 region has 13 residues. V was cut by 2 bases and J by 3 bases, with 7 bases left in between. Here the CDR3 DNA reads TGTGCCAGCAGCTTCAGCGGGACAGATACGCAGTATTTT. This gives the protein CASSFSGTDTQYF.

The chain recombines TRBV7-2 with TRBJ2-1; possible D gene TRBD2, 6 bases. The ends were cut back, 7 bases at V and 4 bases at J, with 11 bases in the middle. CDR1 and CDR2 from the germline V gene are SGHTA and FQGNSA. The CDR3 has 13 amino acids. CDR3 in amino acids: CASISGHYNEQFF. Written as DNA, the CDR3 is TGTGCCAGCATCAGCGGGCATTACAATGAGCAGTTCTTC.

The CDR3 protein is CASSTIAGGGSEQFF. CDR3 sequence (DNA): TGTGCCAGCAGTACGATAGCGGGAGGGGGATCTGAGCAGTTCTTC. The chain is built from TRBV27 and TRBJ2-1, with TRBD2 matching 11 bases. With 5 bases clipped from V and 9 bases from J, the junction kept 9 bases outside the gene matches. Per the germline V gene, CDR1 is MNHEY and CDR2 is SMNVEV (reference sequence). This CDR3 has 15 residues.

Only a few counts were recorded for this clone. The chain uses TRBV7-6 and TRBJ2-7; TRBD1 agrees at 8 bases. Trimming removed 3 bases from V and 7 bases from J; junction bases left unmatched: 14. This CDR3 is 16 amino acids long. Germline lookup yields CDR1 SGHVS and CDR2 FNYEAQ. The DNA for the CDR3 is TGTGCCAGCAGCTTGAGGACCACCGGGACAGGCGATGAGCAGTACTTC. Translation gives CASSLRTTGTGDEQYF.

The chain recombines TRBV25-1 with TRBJ2-3, with TRBD2 identical over 8 bases. Germline V gene data show CDR1 as MGHDK and CDR2 as SYGVNS. With V trimmed by 2 bases and J by 6 bases, 4 bases remained unmatched. The CDR3 consists of 14 residues. The CDR3 DNA reads TGTGCCAGCAGTGAAGCGGGAGGAGGGGATACGCAGTATTTT. Encoded protein: CASSEAGGGDTQYF.

This clone occurred a few times. J is TRBJ1-4 and V is TRBV5-1, with 9 bases fitting TRBD1. The CDR3 is made up of 16 amino acids. Germline CDR1 SGHRS, CDR2 YFSETQ. J gave up 5 bases and V 2 bases, and 7 bases lay outside the gene matches. The CDR3 region is CASSFLGQGLNEKLFF. CDR3 in DNA: TGCGCCAGCAGCTTCCTCGGACAGGGGCTGAATGAAAAACTGTTTTTT.

This chain joins TRBV7-3 and TRBJ2-3, with D perhaps TRBD1 (5 bases). The germline V gene has CDR1 SGHTA and CDR2 FQGTGA. The CDR3 contains 15 residues. V was trimmed by 3 bases and J by 6 bases, leaving 16 bases between them. DNA for the CDR3: TGTGCCAGCAGCTTCCGCCCCCAACAGGTTGATACGCAGTATTTT. Translated: CASSFRPQQVDTQYF.

The rearrangement uses TRBV7-2 and TRBJ2-7, with TRBD1 as a possible D gene (5 bases). The germline CDR1 and CDR2 sequences are SGHTA and FQGNSA. This CDR3 region has 15 residues. V shed 1 base and J shed 4 bases, with 14 bases lying between them. The CDR3 reads CASSLEAGSFYEQYF. The CDR3 nucleotides are TGTGCCAGCAGCTTAGAGGCAGGGTCATTTTACGAGCAGTACTTC.